This record covers a single TCR beta chain. Stimulators, approximately 200,000 irradiated and violet-dye-labeled cells, were plated with approximately 200,000 CFSE-labeled responder cells. This specimen belongs to a study of graft-versus-host responses after intestinal transplantation. V lost 8 bases and J 4 bases, leaving 14 bases between the germline ends. Germline V lookup: CDR1 MNHNY, CDR2 SVGAGI (reference sequence). CDR3 length: 13 residues. The data were produced by immunoSEQ multiplex PCR, yet TCRdb's version contains in-frame clones alone and is incomplete. This sample yields 20,000 to 25,000 clones, of which about half are seen a single time; almost 0.9% belongs to the top ten.

The V gene is TRBV6-6, the J gene TRBJ1-1, with a tentative D call TRBD1 (6 bases). The clonotype comes from a human patient who received an intestinal transplant. Here the sequenced sample was alloreactive CD4+ T cells from a mixed lymphocyte reaction culture, taken before intestinal transplant. Subset described: CFSE-low proliferating T cells sorted from approximately 6-day pre-transplant mixed lymphocyte reaction (GvH or HvG direction). CDR3 DNA: TGTGCCAGCCGGGGGGCCAGGGCCACTGAAGCTTTCTTT. It encodes CASRGARATEAFF.